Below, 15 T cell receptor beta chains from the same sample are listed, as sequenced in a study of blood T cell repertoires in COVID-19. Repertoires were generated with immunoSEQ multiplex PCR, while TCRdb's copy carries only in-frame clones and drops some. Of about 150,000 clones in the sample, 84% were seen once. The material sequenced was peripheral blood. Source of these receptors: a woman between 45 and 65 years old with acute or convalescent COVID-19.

The DNA for the CDR3 is TGTGCCAGCAGCTTGGGTCCTAATTCCTACGAGCAGTACTTC. It yields the protein CASSLGPNSYEQYF. The rearrangement links TRBV5-4 to TRBJ2-7; no firm D call. Trimming took off 0 bases at V and 1 base at J, with 8 bases between the two ends. The CDR3 sequence is 14 residues long. Looked up from germline, CDR1 is SGHNT and CDR2 is YYREEE (reference sequence).

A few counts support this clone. Written as DNA, the CDR3 is TGTGCCAGCCACTCAGGGCAGAACTATGGCTACACCTTC. It encodes CASHSGQNYGYTF. The rearrangement uses TRBV6-5 and TRBJ1-2, with D possibly TRBD1 on 5 matching bases. There are 13 residues in the CDR3. Germline V CDR1 and CDR2: MNHEY, SVGAGI. The ends were cut back, 8 bases at V and 2 bases at J, with 12 bases in the middle.

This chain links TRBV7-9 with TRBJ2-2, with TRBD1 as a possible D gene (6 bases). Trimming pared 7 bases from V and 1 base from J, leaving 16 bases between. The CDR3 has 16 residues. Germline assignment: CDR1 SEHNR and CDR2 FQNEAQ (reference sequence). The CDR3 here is CASIKSGTQNTGELFF. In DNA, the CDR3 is TGTGCCAGCATCAAATCCGGGACACAGAACACCGGGGAGCTGTTTTTT.

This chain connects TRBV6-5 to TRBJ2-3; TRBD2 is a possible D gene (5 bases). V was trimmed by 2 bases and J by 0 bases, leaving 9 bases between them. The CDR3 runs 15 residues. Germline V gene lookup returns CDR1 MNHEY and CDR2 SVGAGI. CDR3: CASSYGLPSTDTQYF. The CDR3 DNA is TGTGCCAGCAGTTACGGACTCCCTAGCACAGATACGCAGTATTTT.

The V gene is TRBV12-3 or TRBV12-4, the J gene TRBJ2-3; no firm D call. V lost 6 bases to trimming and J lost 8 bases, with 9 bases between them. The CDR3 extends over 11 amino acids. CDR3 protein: CASSRRSTQYF. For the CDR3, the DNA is TGTGCCAGCAGCCGAAGGAGTACGCAGTATTTT.

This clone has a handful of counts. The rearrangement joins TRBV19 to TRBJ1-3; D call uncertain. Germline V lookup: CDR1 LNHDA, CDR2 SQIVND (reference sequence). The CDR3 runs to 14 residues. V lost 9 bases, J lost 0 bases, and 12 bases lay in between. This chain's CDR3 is CASSTVISGNTIYF. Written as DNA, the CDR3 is TGTGCCAGCTCGACTGTGATCTCTGGAAACACCATATATTTT. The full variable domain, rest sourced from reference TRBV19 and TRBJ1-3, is DGGITQSPKYLFRKEGQNVTLSCEQNLNHDAMYWYRQDPGQGLRLIYYSQIVNDFQKGDIAEGYSVSREKKESFPLTVTSAQKNPTAFYLCASSTVISGNTIYFGEGSWLTVV.

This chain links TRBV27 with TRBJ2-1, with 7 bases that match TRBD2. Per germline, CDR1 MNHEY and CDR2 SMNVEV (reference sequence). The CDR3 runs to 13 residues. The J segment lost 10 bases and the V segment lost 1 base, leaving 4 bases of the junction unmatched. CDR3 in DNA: TGTGCCAGCAGTTTATTCGGGAGGTTCGAGCAGTTCTTC. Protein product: CASSLFGRFEQFF.

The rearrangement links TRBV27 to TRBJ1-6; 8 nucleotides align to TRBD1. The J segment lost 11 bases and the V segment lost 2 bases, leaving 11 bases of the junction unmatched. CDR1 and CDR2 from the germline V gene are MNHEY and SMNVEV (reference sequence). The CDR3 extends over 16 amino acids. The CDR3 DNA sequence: TGTGCCAGCAGTTTAGAATCCCAGGGGGCCAGTGCACCCCTCCACTTT. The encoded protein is CASSLESQGASAPLHF.

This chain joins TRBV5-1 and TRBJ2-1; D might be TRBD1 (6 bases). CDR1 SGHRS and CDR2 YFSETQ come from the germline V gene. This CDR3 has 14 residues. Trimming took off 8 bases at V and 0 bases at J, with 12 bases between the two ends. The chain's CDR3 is CASQADSSYNEQFF. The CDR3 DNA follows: TGCGCCAGTCAAGCGGACAGCTCCTACAATGAGCAGTTCTTC. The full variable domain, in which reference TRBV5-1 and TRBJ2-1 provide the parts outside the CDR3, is KAGVTQTPRYLIKTRGQQVTLSCSPISGHRSVSWYQQTPGQGLQFLFEYFSETQRNKGNFPGRFSGRQFSNSRSEMNVSTLELGDSALYLCASQADSSYNEQFFGPGTRLTVL.

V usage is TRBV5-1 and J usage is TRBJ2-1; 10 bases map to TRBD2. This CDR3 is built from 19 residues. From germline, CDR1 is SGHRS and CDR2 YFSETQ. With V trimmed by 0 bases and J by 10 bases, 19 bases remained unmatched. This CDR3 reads CASSLAPSGSLPYNEEQFF. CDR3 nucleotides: TGCGCCAGCAGCTTGGCCCCTAGCGGGAGCCTCCCCTACAATGAAGAGCAGTTCTTC. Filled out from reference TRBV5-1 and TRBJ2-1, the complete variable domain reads KAGVTQTPRYLIKTRGQQVTLSCSPISGHRSVSWYQQTPGQGLQFLFEYFSETQRNKGNFPGRFSGRQFSNSRSEMNVSTLELGDSALYLCASSLAPSGSLPYNEEQFFGPGTRLTVL.

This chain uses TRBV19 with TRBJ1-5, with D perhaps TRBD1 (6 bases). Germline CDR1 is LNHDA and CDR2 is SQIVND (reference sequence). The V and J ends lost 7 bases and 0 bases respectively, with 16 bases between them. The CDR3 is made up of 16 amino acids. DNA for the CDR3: TGTGCCAGTACCGTGGGAGGGGGGAATAGCAATCAGCCCCAGCATTTT. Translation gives CASTVGGGNSNQPQHF.

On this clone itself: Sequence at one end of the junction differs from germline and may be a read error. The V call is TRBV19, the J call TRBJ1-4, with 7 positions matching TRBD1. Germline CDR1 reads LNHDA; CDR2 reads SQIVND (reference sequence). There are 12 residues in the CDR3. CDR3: CASSNLPGQPIF. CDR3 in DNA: TGTGCCAGTAGTAACTTGCCGGGACAGCCAATTTTT.

The CDR3 DNA sequence: TGTGCCAGCAGCCCGGATTCTGACAGGCCCTCCTACGAGCAGTACTTC. Encoded protein: CASSPDSDRPSYEQYF. The chain has TRBV5-4 and TRBJ2-7; perhaps TRBD1 as D (6 bases). The length of the CDR3 is 16 residues. Germline CDR1 reads SGHNT; CDR2 reads YYREEE (reference sequence). V was clipped by 4 bases and J by 0 bases, with 17 bases between them.

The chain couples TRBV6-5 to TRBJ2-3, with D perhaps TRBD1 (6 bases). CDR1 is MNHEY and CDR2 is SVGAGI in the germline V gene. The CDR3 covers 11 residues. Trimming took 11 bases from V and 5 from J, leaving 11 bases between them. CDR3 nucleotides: TGTGCCGCTAGGGGGTTAGATACGCAGTATTTT. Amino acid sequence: CAARGLDTQYF.

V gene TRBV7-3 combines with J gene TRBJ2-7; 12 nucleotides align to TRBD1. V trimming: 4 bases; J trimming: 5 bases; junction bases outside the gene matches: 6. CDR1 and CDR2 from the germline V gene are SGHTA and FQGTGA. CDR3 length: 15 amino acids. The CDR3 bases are TGTGCCAGCAGCTACCAGGGACAGGGGGCTCACGAGCAGTACTTC. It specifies CASSYQGQGAHEQYF.